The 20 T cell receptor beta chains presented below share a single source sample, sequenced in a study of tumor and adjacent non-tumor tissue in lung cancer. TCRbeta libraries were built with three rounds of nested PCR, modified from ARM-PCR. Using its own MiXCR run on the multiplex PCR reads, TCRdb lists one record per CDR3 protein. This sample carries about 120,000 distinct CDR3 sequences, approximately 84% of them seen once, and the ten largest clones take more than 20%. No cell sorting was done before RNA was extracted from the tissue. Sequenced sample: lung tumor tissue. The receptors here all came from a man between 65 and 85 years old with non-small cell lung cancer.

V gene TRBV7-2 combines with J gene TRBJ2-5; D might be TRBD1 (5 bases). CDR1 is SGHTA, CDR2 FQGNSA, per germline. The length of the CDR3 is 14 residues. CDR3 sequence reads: CGTRATGHQETQYF. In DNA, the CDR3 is TGTGGGACACGGGCTACCGGGCACCAAGAGACCCAGTACTTC.

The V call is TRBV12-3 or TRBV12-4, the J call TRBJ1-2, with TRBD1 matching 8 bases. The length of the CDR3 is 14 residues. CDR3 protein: CTISFDRGPYGYTF. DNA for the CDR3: TGTACCATCAGTTTCGACAGGGGCCCTTATGGCTACACCTTC.

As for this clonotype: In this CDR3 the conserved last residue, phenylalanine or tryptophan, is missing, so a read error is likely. DNA of the CDR3: TGCAGCGCTGTCGTCGGGAACGAGCAGTACCTC. Its protein product is CSAVVGNEQYL. This chain connects TRBV29-1 to TRBJ2-7; maybe TRBD2 (5 bases). The germline V gene has CDR1 SQVTM and CDR2 ANQGSEA. V gave up 7 bases and J gave up 5 bases, with 12 bases separating them. There are 11 residues in the CDR3.

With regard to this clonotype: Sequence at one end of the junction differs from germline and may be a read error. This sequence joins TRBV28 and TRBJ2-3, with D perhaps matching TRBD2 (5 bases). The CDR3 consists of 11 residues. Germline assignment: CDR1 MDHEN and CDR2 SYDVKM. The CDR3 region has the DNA TGTGCCAGCAGTTTGGAGGATACGCAATATTTT. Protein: CASSLEDTQYF.

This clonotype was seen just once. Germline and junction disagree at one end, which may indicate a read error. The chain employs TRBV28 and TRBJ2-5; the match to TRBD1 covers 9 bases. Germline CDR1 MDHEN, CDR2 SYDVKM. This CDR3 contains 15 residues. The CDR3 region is CVSSFSGQGLETQYF. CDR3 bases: TGTGTCAGCAGTTTCTCGGGACAGGGATTGGAGACCCAGTACTTC.

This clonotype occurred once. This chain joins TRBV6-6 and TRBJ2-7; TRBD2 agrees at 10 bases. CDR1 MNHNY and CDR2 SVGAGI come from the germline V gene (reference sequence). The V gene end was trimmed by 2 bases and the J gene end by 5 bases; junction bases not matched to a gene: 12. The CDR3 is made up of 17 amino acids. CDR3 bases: TGTGCCAGCAGTTACAAGCCCTGGCTAGCGGGAGAGGACGAGCAGTACTTC. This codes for CASSYKPWLAGEDEQYF.

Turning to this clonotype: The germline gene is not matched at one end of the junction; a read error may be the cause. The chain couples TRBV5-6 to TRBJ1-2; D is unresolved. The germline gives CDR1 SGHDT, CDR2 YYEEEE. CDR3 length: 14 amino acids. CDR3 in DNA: TGTGACAGCAGCTTGGCCCGTTTATTTTATGGCTACACCTTC. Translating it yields CDSSLARLFYGYTF.

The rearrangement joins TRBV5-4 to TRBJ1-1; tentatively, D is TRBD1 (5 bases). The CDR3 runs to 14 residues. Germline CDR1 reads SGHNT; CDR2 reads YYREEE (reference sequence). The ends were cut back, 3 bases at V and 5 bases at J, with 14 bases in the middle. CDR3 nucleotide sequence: TGTGCCAGCAGCTACGAGAGGGGATCGACTGAAGCTTTCTTT. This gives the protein CASSYERGSTEAFF. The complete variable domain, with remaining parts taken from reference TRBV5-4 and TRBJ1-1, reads ETGVTQSPTHLIKTRGQQVTLRCSSQSGHNTVSWYQQALGQGPQFIFQYYREEENGRGNFPPRFSGLQFPNYSSELNVNALELDDSALYLCASSYERGSTEAFFGQGTRLTVV.

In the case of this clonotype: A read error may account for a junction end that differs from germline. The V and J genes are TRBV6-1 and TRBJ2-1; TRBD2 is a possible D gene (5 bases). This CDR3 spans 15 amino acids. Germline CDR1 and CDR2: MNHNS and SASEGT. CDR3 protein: CANTRNAGFNNEQFF. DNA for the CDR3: TGTGCCAACACGCGTAACGCGGGCTTCAACAATGAACAGTTCTTC.

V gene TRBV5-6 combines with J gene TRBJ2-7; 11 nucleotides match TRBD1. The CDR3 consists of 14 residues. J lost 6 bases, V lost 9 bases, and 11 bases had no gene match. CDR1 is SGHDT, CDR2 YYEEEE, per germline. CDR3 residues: CANSQDRGRSEQYF. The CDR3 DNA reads TGTGCCAACAGTCAGGACAGGGGGCGATCCGAGCAGTACTTC.

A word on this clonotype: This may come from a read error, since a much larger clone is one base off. This CDR3 reads CTSSPQGQCGGYTF. The CDR3, as DNA: TGCACCAGCAGCCCCCAGGGACAGTGTGGAGGCTACACCTTC. This rearrangement joins TRBV1 to TRBJ1-2; the table's D gene call, TRBD1, was not cross checked with the DNA. TRBV1 is a pseudogene. CDR3 size: 14 residues.

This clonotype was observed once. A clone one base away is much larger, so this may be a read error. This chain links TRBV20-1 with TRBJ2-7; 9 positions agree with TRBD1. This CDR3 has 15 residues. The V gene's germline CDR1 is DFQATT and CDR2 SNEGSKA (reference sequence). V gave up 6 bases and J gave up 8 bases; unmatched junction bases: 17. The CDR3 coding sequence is TGCAGTGCCCCTCGAGGGGACAGGGACCCCCACCAGCAGTACTTC. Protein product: CSAPRGDRDPHQQYF.

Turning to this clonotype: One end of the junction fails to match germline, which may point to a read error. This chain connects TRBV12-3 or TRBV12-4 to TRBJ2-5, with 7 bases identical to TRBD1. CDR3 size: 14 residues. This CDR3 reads CAISFRDRQDTQYF. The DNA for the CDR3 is TGTGCCATCAGTTTTAGGGACAGACAAGATACGCAGTACTTC.

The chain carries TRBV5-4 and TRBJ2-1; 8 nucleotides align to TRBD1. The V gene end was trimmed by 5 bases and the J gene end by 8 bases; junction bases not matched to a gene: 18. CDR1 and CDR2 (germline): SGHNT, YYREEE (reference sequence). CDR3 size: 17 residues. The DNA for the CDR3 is TGTGCCAGCAGATTTAAGGGGGACAGGCTGTTCCCCGATGAGCAGTTCTTC. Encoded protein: CASRFKGDRLFPDEQFF.

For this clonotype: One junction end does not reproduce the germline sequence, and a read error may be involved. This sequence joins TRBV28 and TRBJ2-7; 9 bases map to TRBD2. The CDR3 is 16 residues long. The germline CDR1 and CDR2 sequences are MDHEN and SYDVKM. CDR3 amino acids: CAGSPPLAGGGIEQYF. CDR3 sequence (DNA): TGTGCCGGCAGTCCTCCTCTGGCGGGGGGGGGAATAGAGCAGTACTTC.

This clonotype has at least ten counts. The CDR3, as DNA: TGCAGTGCTAGATTACCCCCAGGAGTGAACACTGAAGCTTTCTTT. This codes for CSARLPPGVNTEAFF. The chain recombines TRBV20-1 with TRBJ1-1; no reliable D call. Per the germline V gene, CDR1 is DFQATT and CDR2 is SNEGSKA (reference sequence). The CDR3 is made up of 15 amino acids. Trimming took 2 bases from V and 0 from J, leaving 13 bases between them.

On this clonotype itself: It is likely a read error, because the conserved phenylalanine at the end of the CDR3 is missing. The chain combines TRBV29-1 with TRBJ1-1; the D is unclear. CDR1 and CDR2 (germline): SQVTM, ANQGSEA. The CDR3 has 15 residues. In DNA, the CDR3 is TGCAGCGTTGTTGAATTCGAGGGAATGAAGACTGAAGCTTTCGTT. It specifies CSVVEFEGMKTEAFV.

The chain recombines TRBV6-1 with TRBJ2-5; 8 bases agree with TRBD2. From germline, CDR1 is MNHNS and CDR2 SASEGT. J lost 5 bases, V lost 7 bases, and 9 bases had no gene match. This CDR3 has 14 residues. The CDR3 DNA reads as TGTGCCAGCATAGCAAGGGGCGGGGGGGAGACCCAGTACTTC. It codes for CASIARGGGETQYF.

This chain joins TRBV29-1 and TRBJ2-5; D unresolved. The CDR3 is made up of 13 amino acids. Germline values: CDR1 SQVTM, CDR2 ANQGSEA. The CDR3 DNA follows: TGCAGGATTCTCGACTTTTCCCGAGGGACCCAGTACTTC. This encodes CRILDFSRGTQYF.

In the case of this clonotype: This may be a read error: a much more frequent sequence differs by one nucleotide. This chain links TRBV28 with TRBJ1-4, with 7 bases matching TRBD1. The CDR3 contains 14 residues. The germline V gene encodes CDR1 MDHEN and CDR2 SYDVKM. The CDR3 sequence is CASSPGGRTEKMFF. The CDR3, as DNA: TGTGCCAGCAGTCCAGGGGGGCGGACTGAAAAAATGTTTTTT.